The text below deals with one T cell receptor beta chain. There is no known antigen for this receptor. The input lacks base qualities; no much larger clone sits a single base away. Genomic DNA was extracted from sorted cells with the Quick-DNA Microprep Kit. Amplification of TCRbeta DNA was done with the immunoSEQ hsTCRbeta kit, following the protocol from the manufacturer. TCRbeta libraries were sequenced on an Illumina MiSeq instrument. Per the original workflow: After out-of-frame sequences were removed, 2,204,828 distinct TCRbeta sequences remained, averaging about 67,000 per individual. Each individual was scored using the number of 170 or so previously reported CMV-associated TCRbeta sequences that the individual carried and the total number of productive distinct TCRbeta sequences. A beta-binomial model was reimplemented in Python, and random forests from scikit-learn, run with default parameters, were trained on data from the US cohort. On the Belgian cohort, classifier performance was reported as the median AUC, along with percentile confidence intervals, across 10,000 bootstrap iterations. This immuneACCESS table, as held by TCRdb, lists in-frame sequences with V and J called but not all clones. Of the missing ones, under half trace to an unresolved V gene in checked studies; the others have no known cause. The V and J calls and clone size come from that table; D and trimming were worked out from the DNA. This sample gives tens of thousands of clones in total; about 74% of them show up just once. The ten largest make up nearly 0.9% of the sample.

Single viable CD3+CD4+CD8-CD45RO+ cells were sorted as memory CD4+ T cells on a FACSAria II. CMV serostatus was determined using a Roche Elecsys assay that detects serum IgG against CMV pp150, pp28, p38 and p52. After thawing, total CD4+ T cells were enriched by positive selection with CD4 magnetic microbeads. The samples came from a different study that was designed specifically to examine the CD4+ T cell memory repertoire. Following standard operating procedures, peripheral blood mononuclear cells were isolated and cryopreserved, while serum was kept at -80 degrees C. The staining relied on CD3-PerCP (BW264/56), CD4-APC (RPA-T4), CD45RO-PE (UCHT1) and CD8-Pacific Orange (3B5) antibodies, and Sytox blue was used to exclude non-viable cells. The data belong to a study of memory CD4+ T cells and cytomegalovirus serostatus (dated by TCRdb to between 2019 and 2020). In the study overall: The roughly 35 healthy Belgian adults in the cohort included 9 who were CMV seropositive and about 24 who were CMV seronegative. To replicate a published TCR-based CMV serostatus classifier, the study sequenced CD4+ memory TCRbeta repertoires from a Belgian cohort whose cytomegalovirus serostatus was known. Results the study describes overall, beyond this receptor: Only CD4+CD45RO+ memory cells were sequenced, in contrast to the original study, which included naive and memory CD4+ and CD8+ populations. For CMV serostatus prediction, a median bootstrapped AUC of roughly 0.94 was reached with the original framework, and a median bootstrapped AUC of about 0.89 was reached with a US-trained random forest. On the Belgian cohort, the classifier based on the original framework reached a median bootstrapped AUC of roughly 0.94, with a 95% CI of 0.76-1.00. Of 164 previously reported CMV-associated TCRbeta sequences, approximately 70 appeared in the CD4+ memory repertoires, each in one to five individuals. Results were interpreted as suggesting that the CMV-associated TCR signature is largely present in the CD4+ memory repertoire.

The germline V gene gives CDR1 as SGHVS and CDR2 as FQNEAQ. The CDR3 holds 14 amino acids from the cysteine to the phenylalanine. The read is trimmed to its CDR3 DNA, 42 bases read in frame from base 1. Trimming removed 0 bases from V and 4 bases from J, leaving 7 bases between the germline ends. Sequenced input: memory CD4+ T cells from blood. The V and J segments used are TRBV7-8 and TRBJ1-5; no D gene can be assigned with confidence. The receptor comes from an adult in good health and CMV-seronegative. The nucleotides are TGTGCCAGCAGCTTAGCGGGGAGGAATCAGCCCCAGCATTTT. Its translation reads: CASSLAGRNQPQHF.